This T cell receptor beta chain was observed in a study of blood T cells in healthy people across ages. The authors drew approximately 9 milliliters of peripheral blood from each donor. General study findings and limits: Lack of knowledge of donor CMV status possibly confounded expanded clonotype changes.

Germline V CDR1 and CDR2: SGHDN, FVKESK. The V gene lost 1 base and the J gene lost 6 bases, with 9 bases spanning the gap. The CDR3 has 13 residues. There are a few counts of this clonotype. Antigen unknown. Next came a second PCR, run for about 6 to 12 cycles, which used a sample-barcoded 5' primer along with a J-beta primer mix. TCRdb called the 5' RACE reads again in MiXCR, with one record for every CDR3 protein. This sample has over a million distinct CDR3 sequences, with approximately 59% found just once. The receptor comes from a man aged 18 to 30 in good health. The V gene is TRBV14, the J gene TRBJ1-1; D gene unclear. The sequencing input was blood. The CDR3 region is CASSQVAAAEAFF. DNA of the CDR3: TGTGCCAGCAGCCAAGTGGCGGCAGCTGAAGCTTTCTTT.